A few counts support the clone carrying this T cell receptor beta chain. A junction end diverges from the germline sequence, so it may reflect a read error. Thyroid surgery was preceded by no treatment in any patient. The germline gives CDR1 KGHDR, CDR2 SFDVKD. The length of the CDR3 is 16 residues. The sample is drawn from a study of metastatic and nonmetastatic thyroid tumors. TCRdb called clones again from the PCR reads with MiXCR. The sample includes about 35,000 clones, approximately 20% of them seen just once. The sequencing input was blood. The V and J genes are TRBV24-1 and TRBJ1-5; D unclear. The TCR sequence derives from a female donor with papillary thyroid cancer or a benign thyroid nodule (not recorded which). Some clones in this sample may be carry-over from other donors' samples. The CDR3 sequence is CVTPDQTVNPHQPQHF. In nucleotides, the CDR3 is TGTGTCACCCCCGATCAGACCGTAAACCCCCATCAGCCCCAGCATTTT.